Sequencing of this TCR beta chain was carried out in a study of blood T cell repertoires in COVID-19. Study-level background: Sample material is recorded as cDNA or gDNA derived from T cells, B-cell-depleted T cells, or PBMCs.

Libraries were prepared by immunoSEQ multiplex PCR; TCRdb keeps only in-frame clonotypes and omits some of them. The sample records 300,000 to 350,000 clones, around 90% being singletons. Participants' own reports of clinical history determined their cohort assignment. Germline CDR1 LNHNV, CDR2 YYDKDF (reference sequence). The CDR3 extends over 13 amino acids. Trimming removed 3 bases from V and 7 bases from J, with 10 bases in between. This clonotype was sampled from a young man who had recovered from COVID-19. The V call is TRBV15, the J call TRBJ2-1; D is undetermined. The sequencing input was PBMCs or T cells enriched from blood (not recorded which). Here the CDR3 DNA reads TGTGCCACCAGCAGGTTCCCGGTAAATGAGCAGTTCTTC. It encodes CATSRFPVNEQFF.